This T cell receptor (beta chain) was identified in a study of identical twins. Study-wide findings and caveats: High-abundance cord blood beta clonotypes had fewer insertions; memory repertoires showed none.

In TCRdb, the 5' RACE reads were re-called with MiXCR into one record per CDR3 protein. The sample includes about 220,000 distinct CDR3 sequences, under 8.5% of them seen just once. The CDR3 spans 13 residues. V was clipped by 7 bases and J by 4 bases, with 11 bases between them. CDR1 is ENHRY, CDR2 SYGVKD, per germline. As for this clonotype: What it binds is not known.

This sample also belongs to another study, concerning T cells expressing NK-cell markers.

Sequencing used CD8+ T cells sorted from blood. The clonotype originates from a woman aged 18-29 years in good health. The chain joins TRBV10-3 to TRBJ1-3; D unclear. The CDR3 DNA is TGTGCCATCATGGAACAAGGAGGAAACACCATATATTTT. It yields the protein CAIMEQGGNTIYF.